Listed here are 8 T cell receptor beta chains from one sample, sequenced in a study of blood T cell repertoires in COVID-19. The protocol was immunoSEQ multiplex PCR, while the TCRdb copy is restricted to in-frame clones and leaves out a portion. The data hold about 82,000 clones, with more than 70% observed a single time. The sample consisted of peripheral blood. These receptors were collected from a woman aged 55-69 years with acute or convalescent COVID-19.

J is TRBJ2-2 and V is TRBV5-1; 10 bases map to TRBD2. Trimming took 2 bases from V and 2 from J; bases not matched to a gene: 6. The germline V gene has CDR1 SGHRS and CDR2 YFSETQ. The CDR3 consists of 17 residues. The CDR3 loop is CASSFPLAGENTGELFF. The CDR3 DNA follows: TGCGCCAGCAGCTTTCCTCTAGCGGGAGAAAACACCGGGGAGCTGTTTTTT.

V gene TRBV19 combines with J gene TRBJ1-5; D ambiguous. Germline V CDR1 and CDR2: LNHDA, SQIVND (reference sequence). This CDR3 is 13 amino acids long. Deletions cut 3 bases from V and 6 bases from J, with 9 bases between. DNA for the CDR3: TGTGCCAGTAGTATCTTAGAGGGTCAGCCCCAGCATTTT. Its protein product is CASSILEGQPQHF.

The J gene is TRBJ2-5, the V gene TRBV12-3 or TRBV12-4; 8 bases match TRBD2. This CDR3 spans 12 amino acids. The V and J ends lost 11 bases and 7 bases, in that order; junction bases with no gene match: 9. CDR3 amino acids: CAGVTSAGTQYF. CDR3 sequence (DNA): TGTGCCGGCGTGACTAGCGCGGGGACCCAGTACTTC.

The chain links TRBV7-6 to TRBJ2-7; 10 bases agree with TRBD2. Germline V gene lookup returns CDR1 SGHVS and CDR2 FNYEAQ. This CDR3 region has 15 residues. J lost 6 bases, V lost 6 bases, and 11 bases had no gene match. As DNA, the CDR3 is TGTGCCAGCAGTTCTAGCGGGAGTGGGGTCTCCGAGCAGTACTTC. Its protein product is CASSSSGSGVSEQYF. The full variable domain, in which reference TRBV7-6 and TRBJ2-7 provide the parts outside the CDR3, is GAGVSQSPRYKVTKRGQDVALRCDPISGHVSLYWYRQALGQGPEFLTYFNYEAQQDKSGLPNDRFSAERPEGSISTLTIQRTEQRDSAMYRCASSSSGSGVSEQYFGPGTRLTVT.

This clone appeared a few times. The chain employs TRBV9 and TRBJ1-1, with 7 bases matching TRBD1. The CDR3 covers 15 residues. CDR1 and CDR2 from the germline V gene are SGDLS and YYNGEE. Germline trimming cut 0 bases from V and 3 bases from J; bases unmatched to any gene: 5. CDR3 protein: CASSVEGGVHTEAFF. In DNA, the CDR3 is TGTGCCAGCAGCGTAGAAGGGGGCGTACACACTGAAGCTTTCTTT.

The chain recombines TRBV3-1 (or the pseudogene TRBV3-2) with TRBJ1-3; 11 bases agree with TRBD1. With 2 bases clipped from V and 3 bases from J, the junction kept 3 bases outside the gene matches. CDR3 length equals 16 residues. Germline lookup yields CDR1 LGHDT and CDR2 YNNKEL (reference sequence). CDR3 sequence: CASSQFGTGGGNTIYF. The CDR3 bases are TGTGCCAGCAGCCAATTCGGGACAGGGGGTGGAAACACCATATATTTT.

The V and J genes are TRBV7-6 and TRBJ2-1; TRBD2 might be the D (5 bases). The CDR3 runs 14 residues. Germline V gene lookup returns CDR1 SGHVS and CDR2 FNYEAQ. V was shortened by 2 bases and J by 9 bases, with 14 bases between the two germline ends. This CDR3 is CASSLKSSAGEQFF. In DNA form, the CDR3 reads TGTGCCAGCAGCTTAAAATCCTCGGCGGGTGAGCAGTTCTTC.

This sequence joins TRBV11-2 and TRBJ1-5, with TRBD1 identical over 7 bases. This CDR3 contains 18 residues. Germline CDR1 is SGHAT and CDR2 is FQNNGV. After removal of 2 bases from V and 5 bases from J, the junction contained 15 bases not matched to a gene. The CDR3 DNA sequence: TGTGCCAGCAGCTTAAACAGGGGAACCCAACGGGTGGATCAGCCCCAGCATTTT. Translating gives CASSLNRGTQRVDQPQHF.